This TCR beta chain was identified during a study of blood T cell repertoires in COVID-19. The overall study: Donors in the United States, Italy and Spain gave samples during acute or convalescent COVID-19. T cells, B-cell-depleted T cells, or PBMCs provided the cDNA or gDNA that served as material.

The authors' processing: Reference gene primer amplification gave estimated nucleated cell counts. Sequenced by immunoSEQ multiplex PCR; TCRdb stores in-frame clones only, minus some. The V and J calls and clone size are taken from that table; D and trimming were inferred from the DNA. The sample has about 260,000 clones, roughly 90% seen once; the top ten hold about 0.64%. V gave up 5 bases and J gave up 8 bases, with 9 bases separating them. The germline V gene has CDR1 SEHNR and CDR2 FQNEAQ (reference sequence). The CDR3 length is 12 residues. Material for sequencing was peripheral blood. This sequence joins TRBV7-9 and TRBJ1-4; no clear D gene. This clonotype was obtained from a human donor in a cohort sampled during active COVID-19. The CDR3, as DNA: TGTGCCAGCAGCCCGAGAGGGGAAAAACTGTTTTTT. Protein product: CASSPRGEKLFF.